These 15 T cell receptor beta chains came from one sample sequenced in a study of OX40 agonist ivuxolimab in advanced cancers. The method was the immunoSEQ multiplex PCR assay. TCRdb provides this immuneACCESS table in a form limited to in-frame rearrangements. Some clones are lacking; in checked studies, under half of them reflect an unresolved V gene, and why the rest are absent is not known. Across this sample there are around 140,000 clones, with 90% seen only once. The top ten clonotypes cover less than 1.1% of the sample. The source was CD4+ or CD8+ T cells sorted from blood, collected in a trial of the OX40 agonist ivuxolimab. The source is an adult with an advanced solid tumor such as melanoma, head and neck, liver or kidney cancer.

The rearrangement uses TRBV18 and TRBJ2-7; D perhaps matches TRBD2 (7 bases). From germline, CDR1 is KGHSH and CDR2 LQKENI. This CDR3 has 14 amino acids. V lost 4 bases and J lost 5, with 15 bases in between. DNA for the CDR3: TGTGCCAGCTCACTAAGGGGGGGGTTTGACGAGCAGTACTTC. It encodes CASSLRGGFDEQYF.

The chain joins TRBV20-1 to TRBJ2-2; D is unresolved. Germline CDR1 is DFQATT and CDR2 is SNEGSKA (reference sequence). V was cut by 4 bases and J by 7 bases, with 7 bases left in between. CDR3 length equals 11 residues. The CDR3 nucleotides read TGCAGTGCTACAGAGAACGGGGAGCTGTTTTTT. This encodes CSATENGELFF.

This clone was seen a single time. The chain joins TRBV5-1 to TRBJ2-2; possibly TRBD1 for D (6 bases). The CDR3 is 15 residues long. Germline lookup yields CDR1 SGHRS and CDR2 YFSETQ. V dropped 3 bases and J dropped 3 bases, with 12 bases sitting between them. This chain's CDR3 is CASSSRGTDTGELFF. The CDR3 nucleotides are TGCGCCAGCAGCTCTAGGGGGACCGACACCGGGGAGCTGTTTTTT.

This clone has a handful of counts. The chain uses TRBV5-6 and TRBJ1-1; 12 bases are shared with TRBD1. This CDR3 is built from 13 residues. The V gene end was trimmed by 4 bases and the J gene end by 12 bases; junction bases not matched to a gene: 7. Germline assignment: CDR1 SGHDT and CDR2 YYEEEE. The CDR3 sequence: CASSRGTGGATFF. CDR3 in DNA: TGTGCCAGCAGCCGCGGGACAGGGGGCGCGACTTTCTTT.

This clone has just one count. At one end, the junction sequence differs from germline, possibly due to a read error. The chain has TRBV19 and TRBJ1-3; D not resolved. The germline CDR1 and CDR2 sequences are LNHDA and SQIVND (reference sequence). The length of the CDR3 is 14 residues. The CDR3 DNA sequence: TGTGCCAGTAGTACAGGACGAGCTGGAAGCACCATATATTTT. Residues: CASSTGRAGSTIYF. The complete variable domain, with remaining parts taken from reference TRBV19 and TRBJ1-3, reads DGGITQSPKYLFRKEGQNVTLSCEQNLNHDAMYWYRQDPGQGLRLIYYSQIVNDFQKGDIAEGYSVSREKKESFPLTVTSAQKNPTAFYLCASSTGRAGSTIYFGEGSWLTVV.

The chain joins TRBV27 to TRBJ2-3; D is perhaps TRBD2 (8 bases). This CDR3 contains 17 residues. CDR1 and CDR2 (germline): MNHEY, SMNVEV (reference sequence). V was trimmed by 8 bases and J by 6 bases, leaving 27 bases between them. CDR3 bases: TGTGCCAGCGGGTCGAGGGGGCGGGGGGTCTCACACGATACGCAGTATTTT. Its translation is CASGSRGRGVSHDTQYF.

The chain has TRBV6-4 and TRBJ2-2; D is perhaps TRBD2 (7 bases). Germline V gene sequence: CDR1 MRHNA, CDR2 SNTAGT. The V gene lost 6 bases and the J gene lost 4 bases, with 18 bases spanning the gap. The CDR3 consists of 16 residues. CDR3 nucleotide sequence: TGTGCCAGCAGCACGAACGGGGGGCTTGCCACCGGGGAGCTGTTTTTT. It translates to CASSTNGGLATGELFF.

V and J are TRBV29-1 and TRBJ2-1, with D possibly being TRBD2 (5 bases). The germline CDR1 and CDR2 sequences are SQVTM and ANQGSEA. V lost 1 base and J 4 bases, leaving 14 bases between the germline ends. This CDR3 spans 15 amino acids. In DNA form, the CDR3 reads TGCAGCGTTGAAGGGGAGAATATCCCATACAATGAGCAGTTCTTC. This sequence encodes CSVEGENIPYNEQFF.

The chain joins TRBV19 to TRBJ2-1, with 8 bases lining up with TRBD1. Losses at the gene ends were 4 bases for V and 8 bases for J; bases not matched to a gene: 7. The CDR3 spans 14 residues. Germline CDR1 LNHDA, CDR2 SQIVND (reference sequence). The CDR3 region has the DNA TGTGCCAGTAGTAACCCCGGACAGGGCTATGAGCAGTTCTTC. This sequence encodes CASSNPGQGYEQFF.

The chain uses TRBV10-3 and TRBJ2-3; D gene unclear. In germline, CDR1 is ENHRY, CDR2 SYGVKD. This CDR3 comprises 13 residues. The chain's CDR3 is CVQQVYITDTQYF. The CDR3, as DNA: TGTGTCCAGCAAGTATATATCACAGATACGCAGTATTTT.

This clone was detected only once. The V call is TRBV28, the J call TRBJ1-5; D is unclear. The CDR3 consists of 13 residues. With 4 bases removed from V and 7 bases from J, the gap between germline ends came to 11 bases. CDR1 and CDR2 from the germline V gene are MDHEN and SYDVKM. The CDR3 loop reads CASSSRAGQPQHF. In DNA, the CDR3 is TGTGCCAGCAGTTCTAGGGCGGGCCAGCCCCAGCATTTT.

The V gene is TRBV7-2, the J gene TRBJ2-6; D tentatively fits TRBD1 or TRBD2 (5 bases each). Trimming pared 1 base from V and 1 base from J, leaving 5 bases between. CDR1 is SGHTA and CDR2 is FQGNSA in the germline V gene. The CDR3 consists of 15 residues. In DNA, the CDR3 is TGTGCCAGCAGCTTAGGGGGGTCTGGGGCCAACGTCCTGACTTTC. Its protein product is CASSLGGSGANVLTF.

The V gene is TRBV6-4, the J gene TRBJ2-2; D not resolved. The CDR3 loop spans 13 amino acids. Trimming removed 10 bases at V and 4 bases at J, with 13 bases between. Germline CDR1 is MRHNA and CDR2 is SNTAGT. The CDR3 loop reads CATRGLSTGELFF. The CDR3 DNA is TGTGCCACCAGAGGCCTGAGCACCGGGGAGCTGTTTTTT.

The chain recombines TRBV5-1 with TRBJ1-5; unclear D gene. Per germline, CDR1 SGHRS and CDR2 YFSETQ. With 0 bases removed from V and 0 bases from J, the gap between germline ends came to 7 bases. The CDR3 has 15 residues. CDR3 DNA sequence: TGCGCCAGCAGCTTGGTGAGGGATAGCAATCAGCCCCAGCATTTT. The encoded protein is CASSLVRDSNQPQHF.

The chain carries TRBV28 and TRBJ2-3; D may be TRBD2 (5 bases). Trimming removed 7 bases at V and 1 base at J, with 9 bases between. The CDR3 runs 13 residues. Germline loops: CDR1 MDHEN, CDR2 SYDVKM. The CDR3 here is CASILGGTDTQYF. The CDR3 region has the DNA TGTGCCAGCATCCTCGGGGGCACAGATACGCAGTATTTT.